The clone carrying this T cell receptor (beta chain) was counted a single time. The J segment lost 6 bases and the V segment lost 3 bases, leaving 7 bases of the junction unmatched. This CDR3 is built from 15 residues. In germline, CDR1 is KGHDR, CDR2 SFDVKD. This sample was included in a study of blood T cells in healthy people across ages. Study at large: The capture of about one barcoded beta molecule per two T cells was achieved by template switching.

For the second PCR, which ran for about 6 to 11 cycles, a sample-barcoded 5' primer and a J-beta primer mix were used. MiXCR, applied by TCRdb to the 5' RACE reads, yields one record per CDR3 protein. Among 800,000 to 1,300,000 distinct CDR3 sequences listed, less than 25% were seen once. Donors gave ten milliliters of peripheral blood apiece. The sample also formed part of further work on T cells of mothers and their children. From that second work: Primer M1S, used in the second PCR, introduced sample barcodes and 2-4 random nucleotides. Thymic selection, a shaping force on TCR recombination output, acts similarly in related and unrelated pairs.

This TCR derives from a girl aged 2 to 10 in good health. The sample taken for sequencing was blood. V gene TRBV24-1 combines with J gene TRBJ2-3; 8 bases match TRBD2. CDR3 nucleotide sequence: TGTGCCACCAGTGATCCCACTGCGGGGGGCGATACGCAGTATTTT. Translated, it gives CATSDPTAGGDTQYF.